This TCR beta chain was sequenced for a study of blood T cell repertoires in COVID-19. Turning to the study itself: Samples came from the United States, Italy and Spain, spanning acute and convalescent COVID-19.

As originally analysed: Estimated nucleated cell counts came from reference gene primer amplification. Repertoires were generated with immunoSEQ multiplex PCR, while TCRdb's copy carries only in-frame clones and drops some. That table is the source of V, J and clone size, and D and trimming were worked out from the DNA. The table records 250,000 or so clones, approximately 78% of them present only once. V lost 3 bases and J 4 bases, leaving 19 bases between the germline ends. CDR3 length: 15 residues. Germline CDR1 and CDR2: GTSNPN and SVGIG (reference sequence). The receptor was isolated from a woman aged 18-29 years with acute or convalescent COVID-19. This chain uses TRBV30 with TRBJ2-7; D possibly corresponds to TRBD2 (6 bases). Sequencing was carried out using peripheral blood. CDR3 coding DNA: TGTGCCTGGAGCCCCCCAACCTGGGGGGAGTACGAGCAGTACTTC. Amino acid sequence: CAWSPPTWGEYEQYF.